This TCR beta chain was found in a study of T cells in Graves' hyperthyroidism and ophthalmopathy. Patients having uncontrolled infection, another autoimmune disease, pregnancy or lactation were not included. The blood sample was taken at first hyperthyroidism diagnosis, before any ophthalmopathy symptoms. Regions amplified from RNA transcripts were the TCR beta CDR3 regions. A set of HTBI primers served as the primers for a first-round RT-PCR of the TCR CDR3. Via MiXCR, TCRdb re-called the multiplex PCR reads, giving one row per CDR3 protein. The repertoire holds 600,000 to 850,000 distinct CDR3 sequences, with roughly a sixth as singletons. In this sample, this clonotype turned up many times. What it recognizes is unknown. Germline is not matched at one junction end, which may reflect a read error. Study-level points and caveats: A model of 13 V-J features distinguished ophthalmopathy from stable hyperthyroidism.

Germline V gene data show CDR1 as DFQATT and CDR2 as SNEGSKA (reference sequence). The CDR3 is made up of 13 amino acids. Specimen: blood. This TCR came from a woman aged 45-60 years with Graves' hyperthyroidism that later progressed to Graves' ophthalmopathy. This chain joins TRBV20-1 and TRBJ2-3; TRBD2 matches at 9 bases. CDR3 region: CSALGTSTDTQYF. CDR3 DNA sequence: TGCAGTGCTCTCGGGACTAGCACGGATACGCAGTATTTT.